The 25 T cell receptor beta chains given below trace back to one sample, sequenced in a study of prognosis after radiotherapy for stage I lung cancer. Genomic DNA served as the source from which two-round multiplex PCR generated TCR beta CDR3 amplicons. Amplification during the initial PCR round employed primers specific to each TRBV and TRBJ gene. TCRdb processed the multiplex PCR reads anew with MiXCR; each CDR3 protein has one entry. The sample has fewer than 20,000 distinct CDR3 sequences; 15% to 20% are singletons. The material was PBMCs, obtained before or after stereotactic body radiation therapy (not recorded which). The source of these receptors is a donor aged 50 or older with non-small cell lung cancer.

This clonotype was detected ten times or more. The chain combines TRBV12-3 or TRBV12-4 with TRBJ2-2; the match to TRBD1 covers 8 bases. The CDR3 extends over 14 amino acids. Germline trimming cut 5 bases from V and 1 base from J; bases unmatched to any gene: 0. CDR3 DNA: TGTGCCAGCAGTGGGACAGGGAACACCGGGGAGCTGTTTTTT. This encodes CASSGTGNTGELFF.

The rearrangement links TRBV11-2 to TRBJ2-1; no clear D. This CDR3 is built from 12 residues. V lost 5 bases to trimming and J lost 8 bases, with 10 bases between them. Germline CDR1 and CDR2: SGHAT and FQNNGV. CDR3 nucleotide sequence: TGTGCCAGCAGCCCCTGGGTCTATGAGCAGTTCTTC. Translated, it gives CASSPWVYEQFF.

This clonotype was seen at least ten times. J is TRBJ1-1 and V is TRBV6-2 or TRBV6-3; D is undetermined. There are 14 residues in the CDR3. The V gene lost 6 bases and the J gene lost 4 bases, with 15 bases spanning the gap. Per the germline V gene, CDR1 is MNHEY and CDR2 is SVGEGT. CDR3 loop: CASSLRAGGTEAFF. CDR3 in DNA: TGTGCCAGCAGCCTCCGGGCCGGAGGCACTGAAGCTTTCTTT.

This clonotype was recorded many times. This rearrangement joins TRBV18 to TRBJ1-5; TRBD1 is a possible D gene (6 bases). The CDR3 spans 17 residues. V lost 3 bases, J lost 3 bases, and 18 bases lay in between. Germline lookup yields CDR1 KGHSH and CDR2 LQKENI. The CDR3 loop is CASSPLGGANSNQPQHF. Here the CDR3 DNA reads TGTGCCAGCTCACCCTTGGGGGGGGCGAATTCCAATCAGCCCCAGCATTTT. Filled out from reference TRBV18 and TRBJ1-5, the complete variable domain reads NAGVMQNPRHLVRRRGQEARLRCSPMKGHSHVYWYRQLPEEGLKFMVYLQKENIIDESGMPKERFSAEFPKEGPSILRIQQVVRGDSAAYFCASSPLGGANSNQPQHFGDGTRLSIL.

The table lists this clonotype with many counts. V usage is TRBV4-2 and J usage is TRBJ2-7, with 7 bases that match TRBD2. Trimming removed 4 bases from V and 0 bases from J; junction bases left unmatched: 6. CDR3 size: 15 residues. Germline-derived CDR1 and CDR2 are LGHNA and YNFKEQ. For the CDR3, the DNA is TGTGCCAGCAGCCGGACCCGGGACTACTCCTACGAGCAGTACTTC. It yields the protein CASSRTRDYSYEQYF.

The sample holds many counts of this clonotype. The gene calls are TRBV5-1 and TRBJ2-3; 10 nucleotides line up with TRBD1. After removal of 0 bases from V and 0 bases from J, the junction contained 22 bases not matched to a gene. The germline CDR1 and CDR2 sequences are SGHRS and YFSETQ. The CDR3 has 23 residues. DNA for the CDR3: TGCGCCAGCAGCTTGGCCGGGTCTGGGGTGTGGACAGGGGGAGGTCGGAGCACAGATACGCAGTATTTT. This sequence encodes CASSLAGSGVWTGGGRSTDTQYF.

The CDR3 loop reads CSARGWSGRAQSLYNEQFF. The CDR3 DNA sequence: TGCAGTGCTAGGGGGTGGAGCGGGAGGGCCCAGTCCCTCTACAATGAGCAGTTCTTC. This chain joins TRBV20-1 and TRBJ2-1, with 10 bases that match TRBD2. After removal of 3 bases from V and 3 bases from J, the junction contained 17 bases not matched to a gene. CDR3 length: 19 amino acids. Germline lookup yields CDR1 DFQATT and CDR2 SNEGSKA (reference sequence).

The table lists this clonotype with many counts. V gene TRBV28 combines with J gene TRBJ2-2; 7 bases fit TRBD1. CDR3 length equals 15 residues. Germline values: CDR1 MDHEN, CDR2 SYDVKM. Losses at the gene ends were 5 bases for V and 6 bases for J; bases not matched to a gene: 9. This CDR3 is CASSLLDRASGELFF. The DNA of the CDR3 is TGTGCCAGCAGTCTCCTCGACAGGGCCTCCGGGGAGCTGTTTTTT.

This clonotype was detected many times. V gene TRBV7-7 combines with J gene TRBJ2-5; D tentatively fits TRBD1 or TRBD2 (5 bases each). The germline gives CDR1 SSHAT, CDR2 FNYEAQ (reference sequence). Trimming left V 0 bases short and J 5 bases short, with 10 bases between. This CDR3 region has 14 residues. DNA of the CDR3: TGTGCCAGCAGCTTAGCGGGGTGGGGGGAGACCCAGTACTTC. It codes for CASSLAGWGETQYF.

The sample holds many counts of this clonotype. This chain links TRBV5-1 with TRBJ1-1; D call uncertain. The CDR3 is 14 amino acids. Germline CDR1 and CDR2: SGHRS and YFSETQ. The germline V and J ends were trimmed by 8 bases and 4 bases, with 18 bases remaining between them. CDR3 coding DNA: TGCGCCAGTTCCTTTGGCTCCGGGAGCACTGAAGCTTTCTTT. This encodes CASSFGSGSTEAFF.

This clonotype was found many times. The chain links TRBV4-3 to TRBJ2-1; D call uncertain. Germline V gives CDR1 LGHNA, CDR2 YSLEER. The V and J ends lost 1 base and 5 bases respectively, with 6 bases between them. The CDR3 sequence is 13 residues long. The CDR3 spells CASSQVMDNEQFF. The CDR3 DNA is TGCGCCAGCAGCCAAGTGATGGACAATGAGCAGTTCTTC.

This clonotype has ten or more counts. The V call is TRBV4-2, the J call TRBJ1-4, with 9 bases lining up with TRBD1. The CDR3 has 15 residues. Losses at the gene ends were 2 bases for V and 6 bases for J; bases not matched to a gene: 4. Germline assignment: CDR1 LGHNA and CDR2 YNFKEQ. This CDR3 is CASSQRGQGHEKLFF. CDR3 in DNA: TGTGCCAGCAGCCAAAGGGGACAGGGCCATGAAAAACTGTTTTTT.

This clonotype has ten or more counts. The rearrangement links TRBV12-3 or TRBV12-4 to TRBJ1-4, with TRBD1 as a possible D gene (5 bases). This CDR3 comprises 15 residues. The V and J ends lost 5 bases and 8 bases respectively, with 18 bases between them. CDR3 in amino acids: CASSVTGARREKLFF. The CDR3, as DNA: TGTGCCAGCAGTGTGACCGGGGCGCGTAGGGAAAAACTGTTTTTT.

This clonotype is medium-sized within its sample. J is TRBJ1-6 and V is TRBV11-1; D not certain. This CDR3 region has 15 residues. The germline V gene has CDR1 SGHAT and CDR2 FQDESV (reference sequence). With 7 bases removed from V and 0 bases from J, the gap between germline ends came to 10 bases. DNA for the CDR3: TGTGCCAGCACCTCCAGTCTCTCCTATAATTCACCCCTCCACTTT. This translates into CASTSSLSYNSPLHF.

Turning to this clonotype: The likely explanation is a read error, given a far larger clone one base away. The chain recombines TRBV6-2 or TRBV6-3 with TRBJ2-7; D could derive from TRBD1 or TRBD2 (5 bases each). V lost 5 bases and J lost 0, with 14 bases in between. This CDR3 spans 15 amino acids. Germline CDR1 is MNHEY and CDR2 is SVGEGT. This chain's CDR3 is CASSRIRGISYEQYF. The CDR3 DNA follows: TGTGCCAGCAGTCGTATCCGGGGCATCTCCTACGAGCAGTACTTC.

This clonotype showed up many times. The gene calls are TRBV5-1 and TRBJ2-3; 9 bases match TRBD1. The germline CDR1 and CDR2 sequences are SGHRS and YFSETQ. This CDR3 comprises 17 residues. V lost 4 bases and J lost 5; bases outside the gene matches: 14. CDR3 protein: CASSPSLTGGGLDTQYF. CDR3 coding DNA: TGCGCCAGCAGCCCCTCGCTTACAGGGGGCGGGTTAGATACGCAGTATTTT.

This clonotype was counted many times. The rearrangement joins TRBV4-2 to TRBJ2-5, with D hard to call. With 0 bases removed from V and 5 bases from J, the gap between germline ends came to 10 bases. The CDR3 length is 14 residues. Germline V CDR1 and CDR2: LGHNA, YNFKEQ. The CDR3 reads CASSQDLSVETQYF. The CDR3 coding sequence is TGTGCCAGCAGCCAAGATTTGAGCGTGGAGACCCAGTACTTC.

This clonotype has ten or more counts. The chain joins TRBV7-3 to TRBJ2-5; D might be TRBD2 (6 bases). V lost 0 bases, J lost 5 bases, and 10 bases lay in between. Germline V lookup: CDR1 SGHTA, CDR2 FQGTGA. The CDR3 has 14 residues. In DNA form, the CDR3 reads TGTGCCAGCAGCTTAACGGGGCGGGGCGAGACCCAGTACTTC. Amino acid sequence: CASSLTGRGETQYF.

This chain uses TRBV11-3 with TRBJ2-3, with TRBD1 as a possible D gene (6 bases). The CDR3 has 15 amino acids. Germline V gives CDR1 SGHNT, CDR2 YENEEA. V was clipped by 4 bases and J by 6 bases, with 17 bases between them. The CDR3, as DNA: TGTGCCAGCAGCTCCTGTGGGGGCGCGGGTGATACGCAGTATTTT. The encoded protein is CASSSCGGAGDTQYF.

In this sample, this clonotype turned up once. This sequence is one base from a far larger clone and is likely a read error. V is TRBV27 and J is TRBJ2-7, with 7 bases lining up with TRBD1. The CDR3 length is 18 residues. CDR1 and CDR2 (germline): MNHEY, SMNVEV (reference sequence). The V gene end was trimmed by 0 bases and the J gene end by 7 bases; junction bases not matched to a gene: 18. The CDR3 DNA sequence: TGTGCCAGCAGTTTATCCGCCGGGACAGTCAGCTCCTACAATGAGCAGTACTTC. This codes for CASSLSAGTVSSYNEQYF.

Concerning this clonotype: A read error is likely here: a far larger clone is one base away. V gene TRBV6-4 combines with J gene TRBJ2-7; D call uncertain. This CDR3 region has 12 residues. V was pared by 6 bases and J by 6 bases, with 12 bases between. Germline values: CDR1 MRHNA, CDR2 SNTAGT. The CDR3 reads CASRGTATEQYF. CDR3 nucleotides: TGTGCCAGCAGAGGTACAGCTACCGAGCAGTACTTC.

J is TRBJ1-2 and V is TRBV28; no firm D call. V was clipped by 4 bases and J by 0 bases, with 6 bases between them. CDR1 is MDHEN and CDR2 is SYDVKM in the germline V gene. The CDR3 spans 13 residues. Here the CDR3 reads CASSSLTNYGYTF. The DNA for the CDR3 is TGTGCCAGCAGTTCCCTAACTAACTATGGCTACACCTTC.

Ten or more counts support this clonotype. The genes are TRBV12-3 or TRBV12-4 and TRBJ2-3; the D is unclear. V lost 7 bases and J 2 bases, leaving 7 bases between the germline ends. This CDR3 contains 12 residues. CDR3 in DNA: TGTGCCAGCACGACGGTCACAGATACGCAGTATTTT. It is translated as CASTTVTDTQYF.

This clonotype has ten or more counts. This sequence joins TRBV20-1 and TRBJ2-3; D ambiguous. V lost 0 bases, J lost 2 bases, and 9 bases lay in between. This CDR3 comprises 14 residues. Germline CDR1 and CDR2: DFQATT and SNEGSKA (reference sequence). The CDR3 reads CSARDGVTTDTQYF. CDR3 DNA sequence: TGCAGTGCTAGAGATGGGGTAACCACAGATACGCAGTATTTT.

This clonotype was recorded once. Given a far larger clone just one base away, this is likely a sequencing read error. J is TRBJ2-5 and V is TRBV12-3 or TRBV12-4, with 13 nucleotides matching TRBD2. The CDR3 has 16 amino acids. CDR3 region: CATSETSGGRQETQHF. The DNA of the CDR3 is TGTGCCACCAGTGAGACTAGCGGGGGGAGACAAGAGACCCAGCACTTC.